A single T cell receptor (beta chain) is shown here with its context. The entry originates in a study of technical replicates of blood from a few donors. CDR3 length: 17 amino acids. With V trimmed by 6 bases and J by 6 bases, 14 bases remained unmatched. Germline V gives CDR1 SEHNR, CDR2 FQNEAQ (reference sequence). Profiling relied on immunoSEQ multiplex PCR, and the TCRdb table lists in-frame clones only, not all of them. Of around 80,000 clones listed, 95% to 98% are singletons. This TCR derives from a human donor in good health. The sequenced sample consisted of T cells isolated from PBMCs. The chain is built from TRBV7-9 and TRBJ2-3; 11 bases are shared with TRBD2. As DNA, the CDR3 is TGTGCCAGCAGTTTGGCTAGCGGGAGGTTGAGTCCGGATACGCAGTATTTT. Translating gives CASSLASGRLSPDTQYF.